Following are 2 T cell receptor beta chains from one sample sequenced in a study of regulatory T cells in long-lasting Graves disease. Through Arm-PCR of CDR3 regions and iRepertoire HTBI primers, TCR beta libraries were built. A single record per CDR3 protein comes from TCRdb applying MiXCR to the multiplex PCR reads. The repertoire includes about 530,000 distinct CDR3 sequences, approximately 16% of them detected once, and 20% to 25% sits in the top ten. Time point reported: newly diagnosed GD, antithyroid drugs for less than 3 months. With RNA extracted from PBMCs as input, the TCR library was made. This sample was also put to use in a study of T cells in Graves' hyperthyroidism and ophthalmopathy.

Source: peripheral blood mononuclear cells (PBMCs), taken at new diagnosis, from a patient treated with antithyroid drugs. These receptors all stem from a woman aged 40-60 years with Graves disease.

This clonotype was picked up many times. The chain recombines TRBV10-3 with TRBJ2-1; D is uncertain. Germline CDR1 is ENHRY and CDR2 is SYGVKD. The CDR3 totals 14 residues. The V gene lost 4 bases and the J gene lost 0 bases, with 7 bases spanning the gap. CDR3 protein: CAISVLSSYNEQFF. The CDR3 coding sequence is TGTGCCATCAGTGTTTTAAGCTCCTACAATGAGCAGTTCTTC.

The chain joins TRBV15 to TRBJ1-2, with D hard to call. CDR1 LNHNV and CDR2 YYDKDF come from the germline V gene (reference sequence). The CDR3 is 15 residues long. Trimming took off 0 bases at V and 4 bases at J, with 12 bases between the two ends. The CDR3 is CATSRDGQLGYGYTF. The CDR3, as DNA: TGTGCCACCAGCAGAGATGGTCAGCTAGGCTATGGCTACACCTTC.